Following are 19 T cell receptor beta chains from one sample sequenced in a study of T cells in Graves' hyperthyroidism and ophthalmopathy. Regions amplified from RNA transcripts were the TCR beta CDR3 regions. The study used the HTBI primer set for a first-round RT-PCR of the TCR CDR3. TCRdb processed the multiplex PCR reads anew with MiXCR; each CDR3 protein has one entry. Counted here are almost 600,000 distinct CDR3 sequences, around 14% occurring once; the ten biggest clones make up roughly 5.5%. Sequencing was carried out using blood. These receptors all stem from a woman aged 30 to 39 with Graves' hyperthyroidism that later progressed to Graves' ophthalmopathy.

Notes on this clonotype: Being one base from a much bigger clone, this may be a read error. The CDR3 here is CAGSPMNSYEQYF. CDR3 in DNA: TGTGCCGGCAGCCCCATGAACTCCTACGAGCAGTACTTC. J is TRBJ2-7 and V is TRBV7-2; D unresolved. CDR1 SGHTA and CDR2 FQGNSA come from the germline V gene. This CDR3 has 13 residues.

At least ten counts were recorded for this clonotype. The V call is TRBV30, the J call TRBJ1-6, with D hard to call. Germline lookup yields CDR1 GTSNPN and CDR2 SVGIG (reference sequence). Between the trimmed V and J ends, which lost 8 bases and 8 bases, there was a span of 4 bases. This CDR3 spans 9 amino acids. The CDR3 spells CAVDSPLHF. The CDR3 DNA reads as TGTGCCGTTGATTCACCCCTCCACTTT.

This clonotype was counted between two and nine times. The chain joins TRBV20-1 to TRBJ2-7; D remains unclear. The CDR3 loop spans 14 amino acids. Trimming took 3 bases from V and 4 from J, leaving 16 bases between them. In germline, CDR1 is DFQATT, CDR2 SNEGSKA (reference sequence). CDR3 sequence reads: CSASNGISSYEQYF. In DNA, the CDR3 is TGCAGTGCTAGCAACGGCATCTCATCTTACGAGCAGTACTTC.

The sample holds many counts of this clonotype. The chain has TRBV7-9 and TRBJ1-5; TRBD1 matches 12 bases. Germline V gene lookup returns CDR1 SEHNR and CDR2 FQNEAQ (reference sequence). With V trimmed by 3 bases and J by 4 bases, 4 bases remained unmatched. The CDR3 contains 16 residues. The CDR3 loop is CASSLGQGALNQPQHF. DNA for the CDR3: TGTGCCAGCAGCTTGGGACAGGGGGCACTAAATCAGCCCCAGCATTTT.

Only a few counts were recorded for this clonotype. The chain employs TRBV11-3 and TRBJ2-5; the D gene is possibly TRBD2 (6 bases). This CDR3 contains 14 residues. Looked up from germline, CDR1 is SGHNT and CDR2 is YENEEA. V dropped 3 bases and J dropped 1 base, with 9 bases sitting between them. CDR3 bases: TGTGCCAGCAGCTTCCGGGAGCGCCAAGAGACCCAGTACTTC. Translated: CASSFRERQETQYF.

The genes are TRBV27 and TRBJ1-3; tentatively, D is TRBD1 (6 bases). The V gene lost 7 bases and the J gene lost 0 bases, with 10 bases spanning the gap. The CDR3 totals 14 residues. Per germline, CDR1 MNHEY and CDR2 SMNVEV (reference sequence). The CDR3 sequence is CASKTGVSGNTIYF. The CDR3 DNA reads TGTGCCAGCAAGACAGGCGTCTCTGGAAACACCATATATTTT.

This clonotype was counted many times. The chain carries TRBV12-3 or TRBV12-4 and TRBJ2-7; 7 nucleotides match TRBD1. J gave up 4 bases and V 6 bases, and 6 bases lay outside the gene matches. The CDR3 is 13 amino acids. The CDR3 sequence is CASSPRDRYEQYF. The CDR3 DNA reads TGTGCCAGCAGCCCCCGGGACAGATACGAGCAGTACTTC.

This clonotype occurred many times. The chain joins TRBV5-5 to TRBJ1-2, with TRBD1 as a possible D gene (5 bases). The germline V gene encodes CDR1 SGHKS and CDR2 YYEKEE (reference sequence). CDR3 length equals 14 residues. V was shortened by 4 bases and J by 4 bases, with 14 bases between the two germline ends. The CDR3 nucleotides read TGTGCCAGCAGCGCAGACGCAGGGACCTATGGCTACACCTTC. It specifies CASSADAGTYGYTF.

In its sample, this clonotype was seen a few times. A junction end diverges from the germline sequence, so it may reflect a read error. The rearrangement uses TRBV5-1 and TRBJ2-7; D unresolved. This CDR3 is built from 15 residues. From germline, CDR1 is SGHRS and CDR2 YFSETQ. DNA of the CDR3: TGCGCCAGCAGATTGGGGTCAGCCAGCTCCTACGAGCAGTACTTC. Its translation is CASRLGSASSYEQYF.

This clonotype was seen repeatedly, ten times or more. This chain connects TRBV11-3 to TRBJ2-7, with 9 bases lining up with TRBD2. Losses at the gene ends were 4 bases for V and 2 bases for J; bases not matched to a gene: 6. In germline, CDR1 is SGHNT, CDR2 YENEEA. The CDR3 length is 15 residues. Written as DNA, the CDR3 is TGTGCCAGCAGCTCGTCAGCGGGAGGCACCTACGAGCAGTACTTC. It codes for CASSSSAGGTYEQYF.

Concerning this clonotype: With a much larger clone just one base away, this may be a read error. The V gene is TRBV6-2 or TRBV6-3, the J gene TRBJ2-3; 10 bases are a match to TRBD1. Germline values: CDR1 MNHEY, CDR2 SVGEGT. J was trimmed by 8 bases and V by 2 bases; bases with no gene match: 13. This CDR3 contains 17 residues. The CDR3 spells CASSYGTGQGDLGTQYF. The CDR3 coding sequence is TGTGCCAGCAGTTACGGGACCGGACAGGGGGATTTAGGTACGCAGTATTTT.

V and J are TRBV9 and TRBJ2-2; 8 bases map to TRBD2. CDR3 size: 16 residues. In germline, CDR1 is SGDLS, CDR2 YYNGEE. Trimming took 0 bases from V and 3 from J; bases not matched to a gene: 4. The CDR3 here is CASSVVPAGDTGELFF. Here the CDR3 DNA reads TGTGCCAGCAGCGTAGTACCAGCGGGAGACACCGGGGAGCTGTTTTTT.

At least ten counts were recorded for this clonotype. DNA of the CDR3: TGTGCCAGCAGCTATCACGCGACAGGGGGCACAGATACGCAGTATTTT. Its protein product is CASSYHATGGTDTQYF. V and J are TRBV6-1 and TRBJ2-3, with TRBD1 matching over 8 bases. Trimming removed 6 bases from V and 1 base from J; junction bases left unmatched: 9. Germline V gene lookup returns CDR1 MNHNS and CDR2 SASEGT. This CDR3 spans 16 amino acids.

The V gene is TRBV24-1, the J gene TRBJ2-4; TRBD2 might be the D (5 bases). From germline, CDR1 is KGHDR and CDR2 SFDVKD. This CDR3 is built from 16 residues. V gave up 3 bases and J gave up 3 bases, with 14 bases separating them. The CDR3, as DNA: TGTGCCACCAGTGATCCTCAGAACGGGGACAAAAACATTCAGTACTTC. It codes for CATSDPQNGDKNIQYF.

This clonotype was detected ten times or more. The J gene is TRBJ1-6, the V gene TRBV2; tentatively, D is TRBD1 (6 bases). From germline, CDR1 is SNHLY and CDR2 FYNNEI. V lost 7 bases, J lost 9 bases, and 13 bases lay in between. The CDR3 consists of 13 residues. CDR3: CASNAGVGSPLHF. CDR3 coding DNA: TGTGCCAGCAATGCAGGGGTTGGTTCACCCCTCCACTTT.

At least ten counts were recorded for this clonotype. The gene calls are TRBV20-1 and TRBJ1-2, with 7 bases aligning to TRBD1. The length of the CDR3 is 13 residues. CDR1 DFQATT and CDR2 SNEGSKA come from the germline V gene (reference sequence). V lost 6 bases, J lost 10 bases, and 14 bases stayed unmatched. CDR3 residues: CSAPRGTSELYTF. The CDR3 nucleotides read TGCAGTGCCCCCAGGGGGACGAGTGAGCTCTACACCTTC.

V is TRBV4-3 and J is TRBJ1-1; D not certain. Deletions cut 4 bases from V and 7 bases from J, with 16 bases between. CDR1 and CDR2 (germline): LGHNA, YSLEER. The CDR3 is made up of 14 amino acids. CDR3 DNA: TGCGCCAGCAGCCCTCCGAGTCCGGCGGGTGAAGCTTTCTTT. Amino acid sequence: CASSPPSPAGEAFF.

This clonotype was seen at least ten times. V gene TRBV28 combines with J gene TRBJ1-5; 7 nucleotides line up with TRBD1. There are 17 residues in the CDR3. The trim removed 6 bases at V and 4 bases at J, leaving 15 bases unmatched. Germline CDR1 reads MDHEN; CDR2 reads SYDVKM. This CDR3 is CASSFLSWTGYNQPQHF. The CDR3 DNA is TGTGCCAGCAGCTTCCTGAGCTGGACAGGCTATAATCAGCCCCAGCATTTT.

This clonotype occurred many times. The CDR3 reads CASIPFGGAPHEQYF. The CDR3 DNA follows: TGTGCCAGCATTCCCTTCGGGGGGGCCCCCCACGAGCAGTACTTC. This chain links TRBV28 with TRBJ2-7; the match to TRBD2 covers 8 bases. V shed 7 bases and J 5 bases; nucleotides not matched to a gene: 13. The CDR3 is 15 residues long. Per the germline V gene, CDR1 is MDHEN and CDR2 is SYDVKM.